This T cell receptor beta chain was identified in a study of blood T cell repertoires in COVID-19. The CDR3 length is 13 residues. V lost 7 bases to trimming and J lost 6 bases; unmatched junction nucleotides: 5. Participants were aged roughly 18 to 90 years, lived in roughly 23 US areas, and enrolled virtually. Grouping used clinical history reported by participants in a survey and questionnaire. Original processing methods: Reference gene primer amplification in the assay estimated nucleated cell counts. Assay used: immunoSEQ multiplex PCR; TCRdb lists only in-frame clones, some missing. That table gives V, J and clone size, and the DNA gave D and trimming. The sample holds roughly 250,000 clones, 75% to 95% seen once.

This TCR was recovered from a woman between 18 and 29 years old who had recovered from COVID-19. The chain couples TRBV12-3 or TRBV12-4 to TRBJ1-5; 8 bases map to TRBD1. Sequenced material: PBMCs or T cells enriched from blood (not recorded which). CDR3 sequence: CASTSTGAQPQHF. Written as DNA, the CDR3 is TGTGCCAGCACCTCGACAGGGGCTCAGCCCCAGCATTTT.